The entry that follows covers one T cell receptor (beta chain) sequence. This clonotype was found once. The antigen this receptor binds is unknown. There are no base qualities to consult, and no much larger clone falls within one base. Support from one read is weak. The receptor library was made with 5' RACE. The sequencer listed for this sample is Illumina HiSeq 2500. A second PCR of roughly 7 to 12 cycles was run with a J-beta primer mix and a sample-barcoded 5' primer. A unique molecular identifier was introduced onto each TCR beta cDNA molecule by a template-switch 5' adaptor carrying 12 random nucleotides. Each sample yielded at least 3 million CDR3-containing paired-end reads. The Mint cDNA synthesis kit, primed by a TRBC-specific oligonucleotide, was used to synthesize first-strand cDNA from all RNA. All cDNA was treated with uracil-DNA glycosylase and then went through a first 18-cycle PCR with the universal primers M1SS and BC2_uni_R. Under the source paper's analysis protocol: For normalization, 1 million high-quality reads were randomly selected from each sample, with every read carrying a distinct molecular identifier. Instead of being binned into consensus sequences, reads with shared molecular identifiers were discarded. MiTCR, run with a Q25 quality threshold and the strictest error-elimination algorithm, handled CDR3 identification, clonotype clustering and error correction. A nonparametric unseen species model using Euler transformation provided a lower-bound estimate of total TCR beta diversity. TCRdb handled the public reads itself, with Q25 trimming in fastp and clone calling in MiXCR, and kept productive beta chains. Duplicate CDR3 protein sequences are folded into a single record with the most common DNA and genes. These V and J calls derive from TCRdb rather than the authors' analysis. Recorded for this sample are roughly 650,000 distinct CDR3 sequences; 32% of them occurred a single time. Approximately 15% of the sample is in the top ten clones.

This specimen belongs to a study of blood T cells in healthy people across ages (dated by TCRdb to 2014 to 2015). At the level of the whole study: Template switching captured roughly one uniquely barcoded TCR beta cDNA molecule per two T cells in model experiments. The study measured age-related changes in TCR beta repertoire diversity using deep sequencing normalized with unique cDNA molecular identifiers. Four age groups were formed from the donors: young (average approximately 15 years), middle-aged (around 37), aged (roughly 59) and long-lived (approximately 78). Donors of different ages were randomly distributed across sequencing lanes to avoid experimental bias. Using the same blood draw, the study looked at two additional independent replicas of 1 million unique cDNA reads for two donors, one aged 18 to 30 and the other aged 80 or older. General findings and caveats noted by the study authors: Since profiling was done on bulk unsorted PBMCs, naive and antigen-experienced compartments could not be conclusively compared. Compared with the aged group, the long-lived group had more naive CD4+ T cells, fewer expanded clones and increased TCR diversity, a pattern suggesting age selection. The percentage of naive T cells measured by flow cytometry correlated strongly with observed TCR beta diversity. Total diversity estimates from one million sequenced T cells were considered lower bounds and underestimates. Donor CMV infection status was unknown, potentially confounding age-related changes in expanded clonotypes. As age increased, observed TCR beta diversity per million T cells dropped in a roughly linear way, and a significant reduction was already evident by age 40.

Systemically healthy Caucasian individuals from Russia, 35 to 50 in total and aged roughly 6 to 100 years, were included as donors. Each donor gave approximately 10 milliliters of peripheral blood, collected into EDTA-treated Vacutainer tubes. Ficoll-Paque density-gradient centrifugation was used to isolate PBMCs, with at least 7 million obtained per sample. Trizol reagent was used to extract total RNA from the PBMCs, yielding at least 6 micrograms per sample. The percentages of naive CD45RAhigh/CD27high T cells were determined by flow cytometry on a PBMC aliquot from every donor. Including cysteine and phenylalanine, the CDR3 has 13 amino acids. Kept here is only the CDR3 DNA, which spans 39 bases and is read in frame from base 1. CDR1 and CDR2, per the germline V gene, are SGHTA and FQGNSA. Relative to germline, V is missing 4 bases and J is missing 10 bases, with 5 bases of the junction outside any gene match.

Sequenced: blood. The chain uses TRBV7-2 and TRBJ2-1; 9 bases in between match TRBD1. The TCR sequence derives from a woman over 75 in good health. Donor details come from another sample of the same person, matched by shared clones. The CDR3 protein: CASSWDRAYEQFF. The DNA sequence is TGTGCCAGCAGCTGGGACAGGGCCTACGAGCAGTTCTTC.